These 5 T cell receptor beta chains were all obtained from the same sample, sequenced in a study of Ad26.COV2.S vaccination and SARS-CoV-2 variants. The treatment: 15 to 20 received Ad26.COV2.S at low or high dose, single or two shots; 5 received placebo; per-sample allocation not given. Sampling was performed 63 days after the first vaccine or placebo injection. Sequencing used immunoSEQ multiplex PCR; TCRdb keeps in-frame clones, though not all of them. The table lists approximately 400,000 clones, roughly four fifths of them singletons. The sample consisted of peripheral blood, taken in a trial of Ad26.COV2.S vaccine versus placebo. The receptors shown here come from a person between 18 and 65 years old who received the Ad26.COV2.S COVID-19 vaccine or a placebo.

The genes are TRBV6-5 and TRBJ1-2; TRBD1 aligns across 8 bases. Germline V gives CDR1 MNHEY, CDR2 SVGAGI. V gave up 6 bases and J gave up 5 bases; unmatched junction bases: 11. The CDR3 runs 15 residues. This chain's CDR3 is CASSFDRGGGYGYTF. CDR3 bases: TGTGCCAGCAGCTTCGACAGGGGAGGGGGGTATGGCTACACCTTC.

In nucleotides, the CDR3 is TGCGCCAGCAGCCTACTTTTAGACAGGGATGAGCCCCAGCATTTT. Translation: CASSLLLDRDEPQHF. The chain employs TRBV4-1 and TRBJ1-5; 7 nucleotides line up with TRBD1. CDR1 is MGHRA and CDR2 is YSYEKL in the germline V gene. The CDR3 is made up of 15 amino acids. J lost 8 bases, V lost 4 bases, and 11 bases had no gene match.

The chain has TRBV18 and TRBJ2-1; tentatively, D is TRBD1 (6 bases). The V gene's germline CDR1 is KGHSH and CDR2 LQKENI. V was pared by 2 bases and J by 8 bases, with 19 bases between. The CDR3 totals 16 residues. The CDR3 nucleotides read TGTGCCAGCTCACCAAGAAACGACTACCAGGGGCATGAGCAGTTCTTC. This sequence encodes CASSPRNDYQGHEQFF. Variable domain in full (rest from reference TRBV18 and TRBJ2-1): NAGVMQNPRHLVRRRGQEARLRCSPMKGHSHVYWYRQLPEEGLKFMVYLQKENIIDESGMPKERFSAEFPKEGPSILRIQQVVRGDSAAYFCASSPRNDYQGHEQFFGPGTRLTVL.

The chain links TRBV9 to TRBJ2-3; possibly TRBD1 for D (6 bases). V gave up 3 bases and J gave up 2 bases, with 10 bases separating them. Germline V lookup: CDR1 SGDLS, CDR2 YYNGEE. The CDR3 contains 14 residues. The CDR3 DNA sequence: TGTGCCAGCAGCGACAGGGTTATCACAGATACGCAGTATTTT. It specifies CASSDRVITDTQYF.

This clone was seen more than once but under ten times. V gene TRBV7-6 combines with J gene TRBJ1-2; D remains ambiguous. This CDR3 region has 15 residues. V lost 4 bases to trimming and J lost 8 bases, with 20 bases between them. Per germline, CDR1 SGHVS and CDR2 FNYEAQ. CDR3 nucleotide sequence: TGTGCCAGCAGCTCCGACCCCCGTGGTCGGGAGGGCTACACCTTC. This gives the protein CASSSDPRGREGYTF.